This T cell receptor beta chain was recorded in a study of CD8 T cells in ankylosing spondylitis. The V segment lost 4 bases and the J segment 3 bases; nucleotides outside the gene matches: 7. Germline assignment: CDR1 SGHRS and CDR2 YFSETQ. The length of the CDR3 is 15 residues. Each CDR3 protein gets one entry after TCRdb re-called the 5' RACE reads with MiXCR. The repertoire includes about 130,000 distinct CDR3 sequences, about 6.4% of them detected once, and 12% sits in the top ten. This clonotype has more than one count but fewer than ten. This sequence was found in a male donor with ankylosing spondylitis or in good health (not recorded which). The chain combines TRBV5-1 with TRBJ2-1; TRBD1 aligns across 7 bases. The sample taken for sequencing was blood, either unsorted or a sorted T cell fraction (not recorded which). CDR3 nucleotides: TGCGCCAGCAGCCCAGGGACAGCCTACTACAATGAGCAGTTCTTC. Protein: CASSPGTAYYNEQFF.